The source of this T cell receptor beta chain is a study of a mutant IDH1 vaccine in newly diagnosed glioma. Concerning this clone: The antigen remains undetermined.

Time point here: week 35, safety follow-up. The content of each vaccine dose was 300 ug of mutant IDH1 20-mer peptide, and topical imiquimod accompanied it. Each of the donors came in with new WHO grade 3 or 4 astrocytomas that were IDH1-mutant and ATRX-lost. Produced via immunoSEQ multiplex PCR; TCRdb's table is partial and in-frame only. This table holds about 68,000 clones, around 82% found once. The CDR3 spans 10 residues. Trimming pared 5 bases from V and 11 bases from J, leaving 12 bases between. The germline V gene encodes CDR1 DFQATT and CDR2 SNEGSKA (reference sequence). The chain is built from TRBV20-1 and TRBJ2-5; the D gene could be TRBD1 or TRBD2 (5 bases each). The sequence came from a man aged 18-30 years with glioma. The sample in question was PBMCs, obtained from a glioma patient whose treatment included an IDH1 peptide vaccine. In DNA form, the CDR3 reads TGCAGTGCTGGGGACCCCCGGCAGTACTTC. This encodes CSAGDPRQYF.